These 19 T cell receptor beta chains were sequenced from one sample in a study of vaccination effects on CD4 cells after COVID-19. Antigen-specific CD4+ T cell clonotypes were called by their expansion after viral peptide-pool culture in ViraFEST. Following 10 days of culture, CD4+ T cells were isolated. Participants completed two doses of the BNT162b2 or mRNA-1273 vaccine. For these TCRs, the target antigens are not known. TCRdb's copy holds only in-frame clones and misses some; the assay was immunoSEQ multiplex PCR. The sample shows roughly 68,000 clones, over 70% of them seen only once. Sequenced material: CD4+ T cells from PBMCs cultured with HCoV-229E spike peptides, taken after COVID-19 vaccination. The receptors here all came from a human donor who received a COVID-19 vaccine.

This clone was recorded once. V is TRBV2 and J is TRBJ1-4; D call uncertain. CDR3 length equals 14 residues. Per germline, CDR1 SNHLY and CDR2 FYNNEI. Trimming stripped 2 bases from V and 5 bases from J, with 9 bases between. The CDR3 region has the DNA TGTGCCAGCAGTGAACGACGGGTGAATGAAAAACTGTTTTTT. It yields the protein CASSERRVNEKLFF.

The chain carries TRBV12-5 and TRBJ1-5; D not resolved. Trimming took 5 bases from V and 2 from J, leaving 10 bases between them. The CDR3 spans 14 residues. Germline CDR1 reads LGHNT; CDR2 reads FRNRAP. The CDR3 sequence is CASGLSFGNQPQHF. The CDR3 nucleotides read TGTGCTAGTGGTCTCTCTTTCGGCAATCAGCCCCAGCATTTT.

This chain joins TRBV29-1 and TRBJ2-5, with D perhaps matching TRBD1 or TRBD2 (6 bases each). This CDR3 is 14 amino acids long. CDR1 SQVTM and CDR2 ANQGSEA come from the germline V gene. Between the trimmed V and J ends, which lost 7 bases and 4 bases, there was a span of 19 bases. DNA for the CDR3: TGCAGCGGGGGGGCGGCGGCCACGGGAGAGACCCAGTACTTC. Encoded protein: CSGGAAATGETQYF.

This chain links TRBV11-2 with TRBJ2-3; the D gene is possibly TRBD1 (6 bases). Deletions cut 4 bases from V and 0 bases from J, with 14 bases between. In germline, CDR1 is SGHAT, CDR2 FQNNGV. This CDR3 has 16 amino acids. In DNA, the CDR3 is TGTGCCAGCAGCTCGCGACAGGAAACTAGCACAGATACGCAGTATTTT. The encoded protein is CASSSRQETSTDTQYF.

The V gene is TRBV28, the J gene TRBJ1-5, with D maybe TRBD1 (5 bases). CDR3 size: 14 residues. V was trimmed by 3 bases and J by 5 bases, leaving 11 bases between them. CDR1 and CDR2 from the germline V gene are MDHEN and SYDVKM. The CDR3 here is CASSFGDRDQPQHF. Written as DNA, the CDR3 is TGTGCCAGCAGTTTTGGGGACCGCGATCAGCCCCAGCATTTT.

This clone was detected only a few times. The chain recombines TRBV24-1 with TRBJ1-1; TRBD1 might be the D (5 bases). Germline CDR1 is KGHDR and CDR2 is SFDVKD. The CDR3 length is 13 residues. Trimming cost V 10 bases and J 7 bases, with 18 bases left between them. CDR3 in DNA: TGTGCCACTACCGGGACCTCCGGACGTGAAGCTTTCTTT. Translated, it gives CATTGTSGREAFF.

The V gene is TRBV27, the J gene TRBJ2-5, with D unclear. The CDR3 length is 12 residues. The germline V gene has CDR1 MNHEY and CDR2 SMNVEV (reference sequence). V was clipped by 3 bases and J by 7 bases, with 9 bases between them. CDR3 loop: CASSFGPGTQYF. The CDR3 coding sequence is TGTGCCAGCAGTTTCGGCCCCGGGACCCAGTACTTC.

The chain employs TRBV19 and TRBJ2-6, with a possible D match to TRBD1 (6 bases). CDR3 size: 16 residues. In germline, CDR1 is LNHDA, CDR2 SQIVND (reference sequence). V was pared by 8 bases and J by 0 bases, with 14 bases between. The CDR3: CASGRTDNSGANVLTF. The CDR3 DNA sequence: TGTGCCAGTGGAAGGACAGATAACTCTGGGGCCAACGTCCTGACTTTC.

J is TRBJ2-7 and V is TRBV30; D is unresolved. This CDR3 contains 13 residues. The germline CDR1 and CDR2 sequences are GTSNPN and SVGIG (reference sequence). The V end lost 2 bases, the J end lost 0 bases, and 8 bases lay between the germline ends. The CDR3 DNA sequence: TGTGCCTGGAGTATGGGATACTCCTACGAGCAGTACGTC. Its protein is CAWSMGYSYEQYV.

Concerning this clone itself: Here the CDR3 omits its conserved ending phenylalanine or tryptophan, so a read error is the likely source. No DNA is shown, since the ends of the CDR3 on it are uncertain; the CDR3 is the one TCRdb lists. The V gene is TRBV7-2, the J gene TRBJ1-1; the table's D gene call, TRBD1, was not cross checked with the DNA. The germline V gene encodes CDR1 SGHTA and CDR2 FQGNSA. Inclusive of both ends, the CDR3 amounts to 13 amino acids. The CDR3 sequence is CASSLEPGQGLTA.

CDR3 sequence: CASSMEFGLAGGLTDTQYF. CDR3 coding DNA: TGCGCCAGCAGCATGGAATTTGGACTAGCGGGGGGGCTCACAGATACGCAGTATTTT. The chain recombines TRBV5-1 with TRBJ2-3; TRBD2 agrees at 15 bases. The trim removed 4 bases at V and 2 bases at J, leaving 11 bases unmatched. Germline V gene sequence: CDR1 SGHRS, CDR2 YFSETQ. The CDR3 sequence is 19 residues long.

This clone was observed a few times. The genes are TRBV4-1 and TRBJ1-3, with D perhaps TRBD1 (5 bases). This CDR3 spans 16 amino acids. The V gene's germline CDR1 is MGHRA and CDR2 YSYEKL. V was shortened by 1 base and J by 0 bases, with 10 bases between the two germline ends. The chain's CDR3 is CASSQVGGNSGNTIYF. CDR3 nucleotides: TGCGCCAGCAGCCAAGTCGGGGGGAACTCTGGAAACACCATATATTTT.

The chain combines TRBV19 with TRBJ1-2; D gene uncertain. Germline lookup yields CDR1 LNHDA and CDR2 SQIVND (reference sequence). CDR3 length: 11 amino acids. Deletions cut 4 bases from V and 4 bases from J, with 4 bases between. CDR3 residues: CASSSGYGYTF. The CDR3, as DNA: TGTGCCAGTAGTAGCGGCTATGGCTACACCTTC.

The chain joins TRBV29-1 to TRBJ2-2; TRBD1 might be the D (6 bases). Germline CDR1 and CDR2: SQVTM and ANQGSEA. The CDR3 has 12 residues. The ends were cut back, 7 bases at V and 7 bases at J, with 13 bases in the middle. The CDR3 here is CSARTGIGELFF. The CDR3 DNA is TGCAGCGCCCGAACAGGGATCGGGGAGCTGTTTTTT.

The CDR3 nucleotides are TGCGCCAGCAGCTCGTCGTTGGGGGCGAACACTGAAGCTTTCTTT. It encodes CASSSSLGANTEAFF. The rearrangement uses TRBV5-1 and TRBJ1-1; D is perhaps TRBD1 (6 bases). Germline V gene sequence: CDR1 SGHRS, CDR2 YFSETQ. This CDR3 is 15 amino acids long. V was clipped by 3 bases and J by 1 base, with 13 bases between them.

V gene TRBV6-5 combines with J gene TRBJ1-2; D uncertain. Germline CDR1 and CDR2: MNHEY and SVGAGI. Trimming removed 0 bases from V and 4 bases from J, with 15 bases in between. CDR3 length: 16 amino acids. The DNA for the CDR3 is TGTGCCAGCAGTTACTCGGGTTCGCGCGGTGGCTATGGCTACACCTTC. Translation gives CASSYSGSRGGYGYTF.

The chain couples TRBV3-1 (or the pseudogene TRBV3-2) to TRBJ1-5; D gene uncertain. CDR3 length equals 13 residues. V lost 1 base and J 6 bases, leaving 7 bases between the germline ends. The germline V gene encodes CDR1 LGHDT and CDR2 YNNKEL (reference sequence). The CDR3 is CASSQAGSQPQHF. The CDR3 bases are TGTGCCAGCAGCCAAGCCGGTTCTCAGCCCCAGCATTTT.

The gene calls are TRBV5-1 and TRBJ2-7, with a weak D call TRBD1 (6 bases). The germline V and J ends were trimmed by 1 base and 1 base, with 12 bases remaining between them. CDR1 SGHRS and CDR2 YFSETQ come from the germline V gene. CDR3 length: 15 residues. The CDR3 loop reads CASSLRAGASYEQYV. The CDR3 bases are TGCGCCAGCAGCTTGCGGGCAGGGGCTTCCTACGAGCAGTACGTC.

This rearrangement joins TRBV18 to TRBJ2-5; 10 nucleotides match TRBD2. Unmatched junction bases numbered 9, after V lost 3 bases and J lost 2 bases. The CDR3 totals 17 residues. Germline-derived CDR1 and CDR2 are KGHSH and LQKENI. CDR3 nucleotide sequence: TGTGCCAGCTCACCTGCGACTAGCGGGCTCCTTCAAGAGACCCAGTACTTC. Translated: CASSPATSGLLQETQYF.